These 25 T cell receptor beta chains were sequenced from one sample in a study of cytomegalovirus exposure and HLA in healthy donors. The PCR ran on 60 Vbeta and 13 Jbeta primers. Generated by immunoSEQ multiplex PCR, the TCRdb table keeps only in-frame clones and is missing some. The sample gives about 210,000 clones, approximately 85% of which show up once; around 0.22% is in the top ten. The specimen was PBMCs. These receptors originate from a girl aged 2-10 years in good health and CMV-seronegative.

This clone has a handful of counts. The rearrangement joins TRBV6-5 to TRBJ1-1, with TRBD1 as a possible D gene (5 bases). The CDR3 totals 11 residues. Trimming took 7 bases from V and 8 from J, leaving 11 bases between them. Germline CDR1 is MNHEY and CDR2 is SVGAGI. The CDR3, as DNA: TGTGCCAGCACCGACAGAAGGGAAGCTTTCTTT. Translated, it gives CASTDRREAFF.

The sample holds a few counts of this clone. This sequence joins TRBV2 and TRBJ2-3, with 12 bases lining up with TRBD2. Germline values: CDR1 SNHLY, CDR2 FYNNEI. V was clipped by 5 bases and J by 5 bases; unmatched bases: 8. This CDR3 spans 16 amino acids. CDR3 region: CASSSRLAGARDTQYF. DNA of the CDR3: TGTGCCAGCAGTTCCCGACTAGCGGGGGCCAGAGATACGCAGTATTTT.

The chain recombines TRBV13 with TRBJ2-3; 8 nucleotides line up with TRBD1. Trimming cost V 5 bases and J 1 base; bases outside gene matches: 5. CDR1 is PRHDT and CDR2 is FYEKMQ in the germline V gene (reference sequence). This CDR3 comprises 15 residues. The CDR3 here is CASSPTGGRTDTQYF. The CDR3 nucleotides read TGTGCCAGCAGCCCCACAGGGGGACGCACAGATACGCAGTATTTT.

The chain joins TRBV6-5 to TRBJ1-2, with no clear D. Germline CDR1 MNHEY, CDR2 SVGAGI. Trimming shortened V by 7 bases and J by 2 bases, and 11 bases separated the two germline ends. The CDR3 is 13 residues long. The CDR3 sequence: CASTTGENYGYTF. For the CDR3, the DNA is TGTGCCAGCACTACCGGGGAAAACTATGGCTACACCTTC.

The V call is TRBV7-8, the J call TRBJ1-3; 12 bases match TRBD1. This CDR3 has 18 residues. J gave up 0 bases and V 2 bases, and 5 bases lay outside the gene matches. Germline CDR1 and CDR2: SGHVS and FQNEAQ. The chain's CDR3 is CASSLRGTGGASGNTIYF. The CDR3 DNA reads TGTGCCAGCAGCTTAAGGGGGACAGGGGGCGCCTCTGGAAACACCATATATTTT.

The genes are TRBV11-3 and TRBJ2-2, with 8 bases matching TRBD2. This CDR3 contains 16 residues. The J segment lost 0 bases and the V segment lost 0 bases, leaving 0 bases of the junction unmatched. Germline V lookup: CDR1 SGHNT, CDR2 YENEEA. CDR3 region: CASSLEAGANTGELFF. DNA of the CDR3: TGTGCCAGCAGCTTAGAAGCGGGGGCGAACACCGGGGAGCTGTTTTTT.

The chain recombines TRBV6-5 with TRBJ1-1, with 12 nucleotides matching TRBD1. The germline gives CDR1 MNHEY, CDR2 SVGAGI. This CDR3 has 14 amino acids. V was clipped by 6 bases and J by 8 bases; unmatched bases: 7. The CDR3 sequence is CASSPGTGGAEAFF. Here the CDR3 DNA reads TGTGCCAGCAGCCCAGGGACAGGGGGCGCCGAAGCTTTCTTT.

This sequence joins TRBV6-1 and TRBJ2-7, with a possible D match to TRBD1 (5 bases). This CDR3 region has 13 residues. V shed 3 bases and J shed 2 bases, with 8 bases lying between them. Per germline, CDR1 MNHNS and CDR2 SASEGT. This CDR3 reads CASSERQPYEQYF. CDR3 nucleotides: TGTGCCAGCAGTGAGAGACAGCCCTACGAGCAGTACTTC.

The rearrangement links TRBV11-3 to TRBJ2-7, with a possible D match to TRBD1 (6 bases). V dropped 1 base and J dropped 1 base, with 8 bases sitting between them. The V gene's germline CDR1 is SGHNT and CDR2 YENEEA. This CDR3 contains 14 residues. CDR3 DNA sequence: TGTGCCAGCAGCTTAGGCAGGGGTTCCTACGAGCAGTACTTC. Its translation is CASSLGRGSYEQYF.

The gene calls are TRBV5-3 and TRBJ1-1; D ambiguous. TRBV5-3 is classed as an ORF, of uncertain function. The CDR3 is made up of 12 amino acids. V gave up 0 bases and J gave up 8 bases, with 8 bases separating them. Written as DNA, the CDR3 is TGTGCCAGAAGCTTGGGCACAGAGGAAGCTTTCTTT. This codes for CARSLGTEEAFF.

The J gene is TRBJ1-2, the V gene TRBV27; no firm D call. Looked up from germline, CDR1 is MNHEY and CDR2 is SMNVEV (reference sequence). Trimming removed 8 bases from V and 8 bases from J, with 21 bases in between. This CDR3 region has 14 residues. The CDR3 nucleotides are TGTGCCAGCGGACCCGCGCCCCTAAGGGAGGGCTACACCTTC. Translating it yields CASGPAPLREGYTF.

This clone has just a few counts. The genes are TRBV5-6 and TRBJ2-7, with 10 bases fitting TRBD2. This CDR3 comprises 15 residues. The germline gives CDR1 SGHDT, CDR2 YYEEEE. V lost 5 bases, J lost 0 bases, and 5 bases stayed unmatched. The CDR3 nucleotides are TGTGCCAGCAGGCCTCTAGCGGGAGTCTCCTACGAGCAGTACTTC. Translated, it gives CASRPLAGVSYEQYF.

This chain uses TRBV7-2 with TRBJ2-1, with TRBD2 matching over 14 bases. This CDR3 contains 15 residues. Trimming took 5 bases from V and 8 from J; bases not matched to a gene: 5. Germline V lookup: CDR1 SGHTA, CDR2 FQGNSA. CDR3 DNA sequence: TGTGCCAGCAGCCCGGGACTAGCGGGAGATCATGAGCAGTTCTTC. Its protein is CASSPGLAGDHEQFF.

CDR3 sequence (DNA): TGTGCCACCAGCCATAACCGGGAAAATCAGCCCCAGCATTTT. This translates into CATSHNRENQPQHF. This chain connects TRBV15 to TRBJ1-5, with D hard to call. There are 14 residues in the CDR3. Germline assignment: CDR1 LNHNV and CDR2 YYDKDF (reference sequence). V lost 5 bases and J 4 bases, leaving 12 bases between the germline ends.

V usage is TRBV15 and J usage is TRBJ2-7, with 11 positions matching TRBD2. Per the germline V gene, CDR1 is LNHNV and CDR2 is YYDKDF (reference sequence). V gave up 3 bases and J gave up 0 bases; unmatched junction bases: 4. The CDR3 length is 16 residues. The CDR3 nucleotides are TGTGCCACCAGCAGGGCCACTAGCGGGGGCTCCTACGAGCAGTACTTC. Amino acid sequence: CATSRATSGGSYEQYF.

The sample holds a few counts of this clone. The chain carries TRBV5-8 and TRBJ1-1; D is possibly TRBD1 (5 bases). The CDR3 loop spans 13 amino acids. V lost 1 base, J lost 3 bases, and 7 bases lay in between. From germline, CDR1 is SGHTS and CDR2 YDEGEE. This CDR3 is CASSLIGDTEAFF. The CDR3 nucleotides are TGTGCCAGCAGCTTGATAGGGGACACTGAAGCTTTCTTT. Variable domain in full (rest from reference TRBV5-8 and TRBJ1-1): EAGVTQSPTHLIKTRGQQATLRCSPISGHTSVYWYQQALGLGLQFLLWYDEGEERNRGNFPPRFSGRQFPNYSSELNVNALELEDSALYLCASSLIGDTEAFFGQGTRLTVV.

CDR3 amino acids: CASSSSYQPGGGAGANVLTF. DNA of the CDR3: TGCGCCAGCAGCTCATCCTACCAGCCAGGGGGCGGTGCTGGGGCCAACGTCCTGACTTTC. The gene calls are TRBV5-1 and TRBJ2-6, with 8 bases lining up with TRBD1. The CDR3 is made up of 20 amino acids. The V gene's germline CDR1 is SGHRS and CDR2 YFSETQ. With V trimmed by 3 bases and J by 2 bases, 16 bases remained unmatched.

This clone was observed once. V and J are TRBV6-1 and TRBJ2-7, with D possibly TRBD1 on 6 matching bases. Trimming took 1 base from V and 3 from J, leaving 16 bases between them. The CDR3 has 16 amino acids. Germline V gene data show CDR1 as MNHNS and CDR2 as SASEGT. DNA for the CDR3: TGTGCCAGCAGTGAAGGGGGGCCAGGTTGGGGCTACGAGCAGTACTTC. This sequence encodes CASSEGGPGWGYEQYF.

The rearrangement joins TRBV5-1 to TRBJ1-1; 12 bases align to TRBD1. Germline values: CDR1 SGHRS, CDR2 YFSETQ. Losses at the gene ends were 4 bases for V and 8 bases for J; bases not matched to a gene: 9. CDR3 length equals 15 residues. The CDR3 spells CASSLPGQGATEAFF. CDR3 DNA: TGCGCCAGCAGCCTACCGGGACAGGGGGCAACAGAAGCTTTCTTT.

V gene TRBV6-1 combines with J gene TRBJ1-5, with 8 bases fitting TRBD1. The CDR3 is made up of 13 amino acids. The V gene's germline CDR1 is MNHNS and CDR2 SASEGT. Trimming cost V 7 bases and J 4 bases; bases outside gene matches: 3. The CDR3 loop reads CASTRTGNQPQHF. The CDR3 nucleotides are TGTGCCAGCACTCGGACAGGGAATCAGCCCCAGCATTTT.

This rearrangement joins TRBV7-8 to TRBJ2-7; possible D gene TRBD2, 5 bases. V shed 3 bases and J shed 4 bases, with 16 bases lying between them. The CDR3 contains 15 residues. Germline V gives CDR1 SGHVS, CDR2 FQNEAQ. CDR3 region: CASSFLADGIYEQYF. For the CDR3, the DNA is TGTGCCAGCAGCTTTCTTGCGGACGGGATATACGAGCAGTACTTC.

The rearrangement uses TRBV6-5 and TRBJ1-1, with unresolved D. This CDR3 is built from 13 residues. Trimming removed 0 bases from V and 6 bases from J, with 8 bases in between. Germline V gene lookup returns CDR1 MNHEY and CDR2 SVGAGI. The CDR3 region is CASSYSPRSEAFF. The CDR3 DNA reads as TGTGCCAGCAGTTACTCGCCCAGGTCTGAAGCTTTCTTT.

This clone was found a few times. This chain joins TRBV4-2 and TRBJ1-1; 9 bases align to TRBD1. The length of the CDR3 is 14 residues. Trimming at V came to 4 bases and at J to 4 bases, leaving 4 bases not matched to a gene. The germline V gene has CDR1 LGHNA and CDR2 YNFKEQ. This chain's CDR3 is CASSRKQGATEAFF. The DNA for the CDR3 is TGTGCCAGCAGCCGGAAACAGGGGGCCACTGAAGCTTTCTTT.

CDR3 sequence: CASSPRQVDGYTF. Here the CDR3 DNA reads TGTGCCAGCAGTCCCCGACAGGTGGATGGCTACACCTTC. The gene calls are TRBV2 and TRBJ1-2; D might be TRBD1 (6 bases). Germline assignment: CDR1 SNHLY and CDR2 FYNNEI. This CDR3 region has 13 residues. V was clipped by 5 bases and J by 6 bases, with 13 bases between them.

The rearrangement links TRBV5-1 to TRBJ2-5; D might be TRBD2 (6 bases). The J call may be incorrect, as the DNA end agrees better with TRBJ2-7. This CDR3 has 15 residues. Per germline, CDR1 SGHRS and CDR2 YFSETQ. CDR3 sequence: CASSLEAGASYEQYF. CDR3 DNA sequence: TGCGCCAGCAGCTTGGAAGCGGGTGCTTCCTACGAGCAGTACTTC.